This T cell receptor (beta chain) was profiled in a study of cytomegalovirus exposure and HLA in healthy donors. Primers included in the PCR were 60 Vbeta and 13 Jbeta primers. The repertoire was sequenced with immunoSEQ multiplex PCR; TCRdb's copy has only in-frame clones and lacks some. The sample comprises 250,000 to 350,000 clones, 70% to 90% of which are singletons, and almost 4% rests with the top ten. CDR3 length equals 16 residues. Looked up from germline, CDR1 is SGHRS and CDR2 is YFSETQ. V lost 2 bases and J lost 6; bases outside the gene matches: 7. The chain joins TRBV5-1 to TRBJ2-1, with TRBD2 matching 11 bases. Material for sequencing was PBMCs. The clonotype comes from a man in his forties or fifties in good health and CMV-seropositive. CDR3 protein: CASSFLAGGPSNEQFF. The CDR3 region has the DNA TGCGCCAGCAGCTTCTTAGCGGGAGGGCCCTCCAATGAGCAGTTCTTC.